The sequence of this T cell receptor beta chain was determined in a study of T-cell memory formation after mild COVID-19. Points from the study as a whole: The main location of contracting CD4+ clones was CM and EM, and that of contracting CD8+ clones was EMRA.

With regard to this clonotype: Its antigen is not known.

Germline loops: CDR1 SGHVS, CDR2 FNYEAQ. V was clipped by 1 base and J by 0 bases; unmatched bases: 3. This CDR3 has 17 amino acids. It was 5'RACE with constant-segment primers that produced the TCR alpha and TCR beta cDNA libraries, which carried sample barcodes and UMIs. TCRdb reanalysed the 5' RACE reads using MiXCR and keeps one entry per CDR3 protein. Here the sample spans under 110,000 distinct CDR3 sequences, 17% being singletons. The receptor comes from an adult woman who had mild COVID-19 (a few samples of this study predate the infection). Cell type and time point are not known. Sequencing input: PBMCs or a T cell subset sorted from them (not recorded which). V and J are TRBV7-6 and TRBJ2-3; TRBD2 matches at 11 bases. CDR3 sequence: CASSLEASGRSTDTQYF. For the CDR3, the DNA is TGTGCCAGCAGCTTAGAAGCTAGCGGGAGGAGCACAGATACGCAGTATTTT. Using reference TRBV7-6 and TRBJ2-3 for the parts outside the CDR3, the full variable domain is GAGVSQSPRYKVTKRGQDVALRCDPISGHVSLYWYRQALGQGPEFLTYFNYEAQQDKSGLPNDRFSAERPEGSISTLTIQRTEQRDSAMYRCASSLEASGRSTDTQYFGPGTRLTVL.